The 30 T cell receptor beta chains given below trace back to one sample, sequenced in a study of a mutant IDH1 vaccine in newly diagnosed glioma. The time point here: baseline, week 1 (first vaccination visit). The treatment denotes: pre-vaccination baseline after standard-of-care therapy. The table came from immunoSEQ multiplex PCR; TCRdb's copy has only in-frame clones and leaves some out. The table shows about 59,000 clones, with approximately 92% occurring only once. Specimen: PBMCs, collected from a glioma patient treated with radiotherapy, temozolomide or both. These receptors came from a man over 45 with glioma.

The gene calls are TRBV4-1 and TRBJ2-7; D is ambiguous. V was clipped by 3 bases and J by 2 bases, with 14 bases between them. The CDR3 contains 15 residues. The V gene's germline CDR1 is MGHRA and CDR2 YSYEKL. This CDR3 reads CASSHSTVLTYEQYF. CDR3 sequence (DNA): TGCGCCAGCAGCCACAGTACAGTCCTAACCTACGAGCAGTACTTC.

The chain couples TRBV28 to TRBJ1-3, with TRBD1 as a possible D gene (6 bases). The CDR3 has 14 residues. Germline lookup yields CDR1 MDHEN and CDR2 SYDVKM. V was shortened by 7 bases and J by 4 bases, with 14 bases between the two germline ends. Written as DNA, the CDR3 is TGTGCCAGCATCAAAGGGGGGTCCGGAAACACCATATATTTT. Amino acid sequence: CASIKGGSGNTIYF.

This chain uses TRBV5-1 with TRBJ1-1; possible D gene TRBD1, 5 bases. V was clipped by 0 bases and J by 4 bases, with 16 bases between them. This CDR3 is 16 amino acids long. Germline V gene sequence: CDR1 SGHRS, CDR2 YFSETQ. The CDR3 reads CASSLGAGAGVTEAFF. The CDR3 DNA is TGCGCCAGCAGCTTGGGGGCCGGGGCGGGGGTCACTGAAGCTTTCTTT. Together with reference TRBV5-1 and TRBJ1-1, the CDR3 gives the full variable domain: KAGVTQTPRYLIKTRGQQVTLSCSPISGHRSVSWYQQTPGQGLQFLFEYFSETQRNKGNFPGRFSGRQFSNSRSEMNVSTLELGDSALYLCASSLGAGAGVTEAFFGQGTRLTVV.

This clone was seen more than once but under ten times. This rearrangement joins TRBV27 to TRBJ2-7, with 7 positions matching TRBD2. From germline, CDR1 is MNHEY and CDR2 SMNVEV (reference sequence). CDR3 length equals 14 residues. J gave up 3 bases and V 5 bases, and 7 bases lay outside the gene matches. The CDR3, as DNA: TGTGCCAGCAGTAAGAGACTAGCCAACTACGAGCAGTACTTC. Translation: CASSKRLANYEQYF.

The chain links TRBV6-5 to TRBJ2-1, with no clear D. Trimming stripped 6 bases from V and 6 bases from J, with 15 bases between. This CDR3 has 14 residues. Looked up from germline, CDR1 is MNHEY and CDR2 is SVGAGI. CDR3 protein: CASSNDWASNEQFF. DNA of the CDR3: TGTGCCAGCAGCAACGACTGGGCGAGCAATGAGCAGTTCTTC.

V usage is TRBV30 and J usage is TRBJ2-6; TRBD1 is a possible D gene (5 bases). Trimming took 8 bases from V and 4 from J, leaving 15 bases between them. Per the germline V gene, CDR1 is GTSNPN and CDR2 is SVGIG (reference sequence). The CDR3 consists of 14 residues. The CDR3 protein is CASSQGTGANVLTF. CDR3 bases: TGTGCCAGCAGTCAGGGAACCGGGGCCAACGTCCTGACTTTC.

This chain joins TRBV5-1 and TRBJ1-3, with D perhaps TRBD1 (6 bases). This CDR3 has 14 residues. The V end lost 4 bases, the J end lost 2 bases, and 10 bases lay between the germline ends. CDR1 is SGHRS and CDR2 is YFSETQ in the germline V gene. The CDR3 DNA sequence: TGCGCCAGCAGCGCTGGACAGACTGGAAACACCATATATTTT. Its protein is CASSAGQTGNTIYF.

The CDR3 loop is CASSSLIHEKLFF. The CDR3 bases are TGTGCCAGCAGCTCCCTGATACATGAAAAACTGTTTTTT. The chain has TRBV6-5 and TRBJ1-4; no firm D call. The CDR3 covers 13 residues. Germline assignment: CDR1 MNHEY and CDR2 SVGAGI. The ends were cut back, 6 bases at V and 6 bases at J, with 11 bases in the middle.

The chain joins TRBV19 to TRBJ2-5, with no clear D. CDR1 and CDR2 (germline): LNHDA, SQIVND (reference sequence). The CDR3 is 19 residues long. The ends were cut back, 7 bases at V and 5 bases at J, with 32 bases in the middle. DNA for the CDR3: TGTGCCAGTACTAAATTTAGGTGGGCCCGGTGGCTAGAAGGTGAGACCCAGTACTTC. Translation gives CASTKFRWARWLEGETQYF.

This clone was observed once. The V and J genes are TRBV5-1 and TRBJ2-1, with 10 bases lining up with TRBD1. After removal of 4 bases from V and 8 bases from J, the junction contained 9 bases not matched to a gene. The CDR3 has 15 residues. The germline gives CDR1 SGHRS, CDR2 YFSETQ. DNA of the CDR3: TGCGCCAGCAGCGGGGGGACAGGGGAGTACGATGAGCAGTTCTTC. This sequence encodes CASSGGTGEYDEQFF.

This rearrangement joins TRBV10-3 to TRBJ1-1; D gene ambiguous. CDR1 and CDR2 from the germline V gene are ENHRY and SYGVKD. This CDR3 comprises 12 residues. Trimming took 2 bases from V and 1 from J, leaving 2 bases between them. CDR3 DNA sequence: TGTGCCATCAGTGAGCAGAACACTGAAGCTTTCTTT. Encoded protein: CAISEQNTEAFF.

The chain couples TRBV9 to TRBJ2-3, with D possibly TRBD2 on 5 matching bases. Per the germline V gene, CDR1 is SGDLS and CDR2 is YYNGEE. The ends were cut back, 7 bases at V and 0 bases at J, with 15 bases in the middle. The CDR3 is made up of 15 amino acids. This CDR3 reads CASRRGGGSTDTQYF. DNA for the CDR3: TGTGCCAGCCGACGGGGTGGCGGTAGCACAGATACGCAGTATTTT.

The chain uses TRBV28 and TRBJ2-6; TRBD1 matches 9 bases. In germline, CDR1 is MDHEN, CDR2 SYDVKM. V was clipped by 7 bases and J by 1 base; unmatched bases: 2. The CDR3 length is 15 residues. CDR3 DNA sequence: TGTGCCAGCAACAGGGGGCAATCTGGGGCCAACGTCCTGACTTTC. Amino acid sequence: CASNRGQSGANVLTF.

The chain uses TRBV29-1 and TRBJ1-2, with D possibly matching TRBD1 (5 bases). The ends were cut back, 6 bases at V and 0 bases at J, with 20 bases in the middle. The CDR3 runs to 16 residues. Germline loops: CDR1 SQVTM, CDR2 ANQGSEA. CDR3 in amino acids: CSVDKPRAQANYGYTF. The CDR3 nucleotides are TGCAGCGTCGATAAGCCCAGGGCTCAAGCTAACTATGGCTACACCTTC.

This clone appeared a single time. This chain uses TRBV4-3 with TRBJ2-1, with 13 bases that match TRBD2. The CDR3 loop spans 16 amino acids. V gave up 1 base and J gave up 3 bases; unmatched junction bases: 0. In germline, CDR1 is LGHNA, CDR2 YSLEER. The CDR3 here is CASSQGLAGGYNEQFF. In DNA, the CDR3 is TGCGCCAGCAGCCAAGGACTAGCGGGGGGCTACAATGAGCAGTTCTTC.

The chain carries TRBV7-9 and TRBJ1-1; D gene uncertain. CDR3 length: 13 residues. Trimming removed 6 bases at V and 2 bases at J, with 10 bases between. Germline V gene data show CDR1 as SEHNR and CDR2 as FQNEAQ (reference sequence). The CDR3 DNA reads as TGTGCCAGCAGGGCCGAGATTAACACTGAAGCTTTCTTT. Its translation is CASRAEINTEAFF.

The rearrangement joins TRBV6-1 to TRBJ1-1, with a tentative D call TRBD1 (5 bases). Trimming pared 4 bases from V and 1 base from J, leaving 13 bases between. The germline CDR1 and CDR2 sequences are MNHNS and SASEGT. The CDR3 consists of 15 residues. CDR3 bases: TGTGCCAGCAGTGCCGGATCGACAGCGAACACTGAAGCTTTCTTT. It yields the protein CASSAGSTANTEAFF.

The V and J genes are TRBV20-1 and TRBJ1-2; D not resolved. The V gene lost 3 bases and the J gene lost 8 bases, with 10 bases spanning the gap. The CDR3 covers 11 residues. In germline, CDR1 is DFQATT, CDR2 SNEGSKA (reference sequence). The CDR3 DNA reads as TGCAGTGCTAGGGGTGGCTGGGGCTACACCTTC. Protein: CSARGGWGYTF.

V usage is TRBV2 and J usage is TRBJ2-3; D is undetermined. Germline CDR1 SNHLY, CDR2 FYNNEI. Trimming took 6 bases from V and 1 from J, leaving 2 bases between them. This CDR3 is 11 amino acids long. As DNA, the CDR3 is TGTGCCAGCAGGGGCACAGATACGCAGTATTTT. This gives the protein CASRGTDTQYF.

The genes are TRBV7-6 and TRBJ1-1; D is undetermined. V gave up 5 bases and J gave up 4 bases, with 11 bases separating them. From germline, CDR1 is SGHVS and CDR2 FNYEAQ. The CDR3 spans 13 residues. The CDR3 DNA is TGTGCCAGCAGCACAAGCCGGGCCACTGAAGCTTTCTTT. As protein: CASSTSRATEAFF.

The chain combines TRBV5-1 with TRBJ2-2; the match to TRBD2 covers 9 bases. This CDR3 spans 18 amino acids. The V gene's germline CDR1 is SGHRS and CDR2 YFSETQ. Unmatched junction bases numbered 15, after V lost 8 bases and J lost 1 base. CDR3 protein: CASSAGGRITGNTGELFF. The DNA of the CDR3 is TGCGCCAGTTCCGCGGGGGGGCGAATTACTGGGAACACCGGGGAGCTGTTTTTT.

The V gene is TRBV9, the J gene TRBJ2-1, with TRBD2 as a possible D gene (8 bases). Germline lookup yields CDR1 SGDLS and CDR2 YYNGEE. CDR3 length: 21 amino acids. V lost 3 bases, J lost 1 base, and 29 bases lay in between. The CDR3 sequence: CASSEGAYGRGAFRSYNEQFF. As DNA, the CDR3 is TGTGCCAGCAGCGAGGGGGCCTACGGGCGGGGGGCATTTAGGTCCTACAATGAGCAGTTCTTC.

This sequence joins TRBV12-5 and TRBJ2-7, with D unclear. In germline, CDR1 is LGHNT, CDR2 FRNRAP. The V end lost 2 bases, the J end lost 5 bases, and 7 bases lay between the germline ends. This CDR3 spans 12 amino acids. CDR3 amino acids: CASGLSVNEQYF. The CDR3 DNA is TGTGCTAGTGGTTTGAGTGTCAACGAGCAGTACTTC.

The rearrangement uses TRBV4-1 and TRBJ2-1, with D possibly being TRBD2 (6 bases). Between the trimmed V and J ends, which lost 0 bases and 2 bases, there was a span of 11 bases. The germline V gene encodes CDR1 MGHRA and CDR2 YSYEKL. This CDR3 contains 16 residues. In DNA form, the CDR3 reads TGCGCCAGCAGCCAAGATGGACTACCACCCTACAATGAGCAGTTCTTC. Amino acid sequence: CASSQDGLPPYNEQFF.

This chain links TRBV7-3 with TRBJ2-2; either TRBD1 or TRBD2 may supply D (6 bases each). CDR3 length: 16 amino acids. V was clipped by 5 bases and J by 0 bases, with 13 bases between them. CDR1 is SGHTA, CDR2 FQGTGA, per germline. The CDR3 is CASSPTGGPNTGELFF. As DNA, the CDR3 is TGTGCCAGCAGCCCTACCGGGGGCCCGAACACCGGGGAGCTGTTTTTT. Based on the CDR3 plus reference TRBV7-3 and TRBJ2-2, the full variable domain is GAGVSQTPSNKVTEKGKYVELRCDPISGHTALYWYRQSLGQGPEFLIYFQGTGAADDSGLPNDRFFAVRPEGSVSTLKIQRTERGDSAVYLCASSPTGGPNTGELFFGEGSRLTVL.

This sequence joins TRBV5-6 and TRBJ2-7; TRBD1 agrees at 7 bases. This CDR3 spans 16 amino acids. Germline V gene data show CDR1 as SGHDT and CDR2 as YYEEEE. With 1 base clipped from V and 5 bases from J, the junction kept 12 bases outside the gene matches. CDR3: CASSLLGQLGKNEQYF. DNA of the CDR3: TGTGCCAGCAGCTTGTTGGGACAGCTCGGTAAGAACGAGCAGTACTTC.

The chain recombines TRBV19 with TRBJ2-1; D might be TRBD1 or TRBD2, each matching 6 bases. Germline V gives CDR1 LNHDA, CDR2 SQIVND (reference sequence). V lost 8 bases and J 10 bases, leaving 15 bases between the germline ends. The CDR3 loop spans 12 amino acids. The CDR3 coding sequence is TGTGCCAGTGGCAGGGGAGGCGGGGAGCAGTTCTTC. This codes for CASGRGGGEQFF.

The chain joins TRBV27 to TRBJ2-7; D remains unclear. Between the trimmed V and J ends, which lost 2 bases and 2 bases, there was a span of 10 bases. Germline V gives CDR1 MNHEY, CDR2 SMNVEV (reference sequence). This CDR3 has 14 residues. CDR3: CASSLTPVTYEQYF. The CDR3 coding sequence is TGTGCCAGCAGTTTAACTCCGGTTACCTACGAGCAGTACTTC.

J is TRBJ1-1 and V is TRBV5-3, with D tentatively TRBD1 (6 bases). TRBV5-3 is noted as an ORF with a role that remains uncertain. The CDR3 covers 13 residues. V was trimmed by 8 bases and J by 7 bases, leaving 18 bases between them. The CDR3: CASKGVRPFEAFF. CDR3 coding DNA: TGTGCCAGTAAGGGGGTACGGCCGTTTGAAGCTTTCTTT.

The CDR3 nucleotides are TGTGCCAGCAGCTTGGAGGCCTCCAGGCGGAACACTGAAGCTTTCTTT. Its translation is CASSLEASRRNTEAFF. The chain is built from TRBV5-4 and TRBJ1-1, with D unresolved. Germline V gene data show CDR1 as SGHNT and CDR2 as YYREEE (reference sequence). The CDR3 runs 16 residues. V lost 0 bases to trimming and J lost 1 base, with 13 bases between them.